Described below is a single T cell receptor beta chain sequence and its context. The data were taken from a study of blood T cell repertoires in COVID-19. Study at large: Sources were T cells, B-cell-depleted T cells, or PBMCs; the material itself was cDNA or gDNA.

Germline-derived CDR1 and CDR2 are MDHEN and SYDVKM. The CDR3 runs 16 residues. V shed 3 bases, J shed 2 bases, and the junction held 7 bases outside the gene matches. As originally analysed: Nucleated cell counts were estimated from reference gene primer amplification. Produced via immunoSEQ multiplex PCR; TCRdb's table is partial and in-frame only. From that table come the V and J calls and clone size; the DNA was used to work out D and trimming. The sample comprises around 78,000 clones, about 92% of which are singletons, and around 0.98% rests with the top ten. The genes are TRBV28 and TRBJ2-7, with TRBD2 matching over 10 bases. The sample comprised peripheral blood. The clonotype originates from a woman between 45 and 65 years old in a cohort sampled during active COVID-19. CDR3 DNA sequence: TGTGCCAGCAGTTTGTTTCAAGCGGGGGGGCCCTACGAGCAGTACTTC. Protein sequence: CASSLFQAGGPYEQYF.